A selection of T cell receptor beta chains follows, all from one sample in a study of human T cells and chemical hapten exposure. TCRdb recomputed calls from the RACE reads with MiXCR, one row per CDR3 protein. Of some 52,000 distinct CDR3 sequences in the sample, approximately 10% are singletons; the top ten hold 1.8%. This material consisted of whole blood, taken in connection with sensitization to the hapten diphenylcyclopropenone (DPC). The receptors stem from a woman between 35 and 50 years old with alopecia areata. Some clones in this sample may be carry-over from other donors' samples. CDR3s include the opening cysteine and the closing phenylalanine or tryptophan. A D gene is named only where the DNA matches it firmly. Expanded clones are given a class, and other clones once, few, many or no size at all.

V: TRBV12-5
J: TRBJ2-3
size: few
D: -
DNA: TGTGCTATCCGTAAGCGCACAGATACGCAGTATTTT
CDR3: CAIRKRTDTQYF

V: TRBV7-6
J: TRBJ2-5
size: many
D: -
DNA: TGTGCCAGCAGCTCCCCAAGGTTCCAAGAGACCCAGTACTTC
CDR3: CASSSPRFQETQYF

V: TRBV19
J: TRBJ1-2
size: -
D: TRBD1
DNA: TGTGCCAGTAGTATAGCCGAGGGGGCATATGGCTACACCTTC
CDR3: CASSIAEGAYGYTF

V: TRBV6-2/TRBV6-3
J: TRBJ2-1
size: -
D: -
DNA: TGTGCCAGCAGTTACCACCCCGGGCAGGCCGCCTACAATGAGCAGTTCTTC
CDR3: CASSYHPGQAAYNEQFF

V: TRBV14
J: TRBJ2-2
size: many
D: TRBD2
DNA: TGTGCCAGCAGCCAAGATCCTCCGGGACTAGCGGGGGGTAACACCGGGGAGCTGTTTTTT
CDR3: CASSQDPPGLAGGNTGELFF

V: TRBV20-1
J: TRBJ2-1
size: -
D: TRBD1
DNA: TGCAGTGCCCCATGGGACCCGGGACAGAACAATGAGCAGTTCTTC
CDR3: CSAPWDPGQNNEQFF

V: TRBV20-1
J: TRBJ2-3
size: few
D: TRBD2
DNA: TGCAGTGCTACCCTAGCGGGGAGCTTCACAGATACGCAGTATTTT
CDR3: CSATLAGSFTDTQYF

V: TRBV20-1
J: TRBJ1-3
size: few
D: -
DNA: TGCAGTGCTAGATACGGGACCGGGAGAGGAAACACCATATATTTT
CDR3: CSARYGTGRGNTIYF

V: TRBV20-1
J: TRBJ1-4
size: -
D: -
DNA: TGCAGTGCTGACACCCCGGGGCTCGATGAAAAACTGTTTTTT
CDR3: CSADTPGLDEKLFF

V: TRBV7-9
J: TRBJ2-1
size: -
D: TRBD2
DNA: TGTGCCAGCAGCTTAAGAGCGGGACCTATCTACAATGAGCAGTTCTTC
CDR3: CASSLRAGPIYNEQFF

V: TRBV5-1
J: TRBJ2-5
size: -
D: -
DNA: TGCGCCAGCCGGGGGAACCAAGAGACCCAGTACTTC
CDR3: CASRGNQETQYF

V: TRBV5-1
J: TRBJ2-2
size: few
D: -
DNA: TGCGCCAGCAGCTGGGAGACCGGGGAGCTGTTTTTT
CDR3: CASSWETGELFF

V: TRBV9
J: TRBJ2-7
size: few
D: -
DNA: TGTGCCAGCAGCGTAGATTTGGGGTCCTACGAGCAGTACTTC
CDR3: CASSVDLGSYEQYF

V: TRBV5-1
J: TRBJ2-3
size: few
D: -
DNA: TGCGCCAGCAGCTTCTACACAGATACGCAGTATTTT
CDR3: CASSFYTDTQYF

V: TRBV11-3
J: TRBJ2-3
size: few
D: -
DNA: TGTGCCAGCAGCTTAGCCCTAGCAGCAGATACGCAGTATTTT
CDR3: CASSLALAADTQYF

V: TRBV18
J: TRBJ1-1
size: many
D: -
DNA: TGTGCCAGCTCTCTAGTAGAACAGGAAGCTTTCTTT
CDR3: CASSLVEQEAFF

V: TRBV27
J: TRBJ2-3
size: -
D: TRBD2
DNA: TGTGCCAGCAGTTTCTGGACTAGCGGGGGTCCGGGTACGCAGTATTTT
CDR3: CASSFWTSGGPGTQYF

V: TRBV20-1
J: TRBJ1-5
size: -
D: -
DNA: TGCAGTGCTACGGTGGGGGGCAGCAATCAGCCCCAGCATTTT
CDR3: CSATVGGSNQPQHF

V: TRBV6-5
J: TRBJ2-7
size: few
D: TRBD2
DNA: TGTGCCAGCAGTTACCCCAGCGGGACCAGCTACGAGCAGTACTTC
CDR3: CASSYPSGTSYEQYF

V: TRBV7-6
J: TRBJ2-7
size: -
D: TRBD2
DNA: TGTGCCAGCAGCCCCCGGACTAGCGTCGGCGAGCAGTACTTC
CDR3: CASSPRTSVGEQYF

V: TRBV20-1
J: TRBJ1-5
size: -
D: -
DNA: TGCAGTGCTAGGCAGGACACGACGCTGATCAATCAGCCCCAGCATTTT
CDR3: CSARQDTTLINQPQHF

V: TRBV30
J: TRBJ2-1
size: many
D: -
DNA: TGTGCCTGGAGTGTCCCGCTAGCATACTCCTACAATGAGCAGTTCTTC
CDR3: CAWSVPLAYSYNEQFF

V: TRBV7-3
J: TRBJ2-2
size: few
D: -
DNA: TGTGCCAGCAGCCCCCCCGGGGGCGCAAGCACCGGGGAGCTGTTTTTT
CDR3: CASSPPGGASTGELFF

V: TRBV29-1
J: TRBJ2-1
size: few
D: -
DNA: TGCAGCGACAATGAGCAGTTCTTC
CDR3: CSDNEQFF

V: TRBV3-1
J: TRBJ2-1
size: many
D: TRBD1
DNA: TGTGCCAGCAGCCTACAAAGGGGGCTCTTC
CDR3: CASSLQRGLF

V: TRBV6-6
J: TRBJ2-1
size: many
D: -
DNA: TGTGCCAGCGGAGGGAGCTCCTACAATGAGCAGTTCTTC
CDR3: CASGGSSYNEQFF

V: TRBV28
J: TRBJ1-2
size: many
D: -
DNA: TGTGCCAGCAGTTCGCTCGGTAGGGGGGTCTATGGCTACACCTTC
CDR3: CASSSLGRGVYGYTF

V: TRBV7-9
J: TRBJ2-2
size: few
D: -
DNA: TGTGCCAGCAGTCTCGAGCTTGACACCGGGGAGCTGTTTTTT
CDR3: CASSLELDTGELFF

V: TRBV6-6
J: TRBJ1-6
size: many
D: -
DNA: TGTGCCAGCAGCCCCCGACAGATACAAGGTTCACCCCTCCACTTT
CDR3: CASSPRQIQGSPLHF

V: TRBV19
J: TRBJ2-7
size: many
D: TRBD2
DNA: TGTGCCAGTAGTTCGGGAGGGGAGGTGAACTACGAGCAGTACTTC
CDR3: CASSSGGEVNYEQYF

V: TRBV7-2
J: TRBJ2-2
size: many
D: -
DNA: TGTGCCAGCAGGGCGGGGGCGTCCGGGGAGCTGTTTTTT
CDR3: CASRAGASGELFF

V: TRBV9
J: TRBJ2-7
size: -
D: -
DNA: TGTGCCAGCAGTCCTACCCCGACAGCCTCCTACGAGCAGTACTTC
CDR3: CASSPTPTASYEQYF

V: TRBV18
J: TRBJ2-2
size: few
D: TRBD2
DNA: TGTGCCAGCTCACCGGGGCTAGCGGGGAACACCGGGGAGCTGTTTTTT
CDR3: CASSPGLAGNTGELFF

V: TRBV4-2
J: TRBJ1-4
size: -
D: TRBD1
DNA: TGTGTCAGCAGCCAAGATGGGTCAGGACAGGGGACGGCTAATGAAAAACTGTTTTTT
CDR3: CVSSQDGSGQGTANEKLFF

V: TRBV5-1
J: TRBJ1-6
size: many
D: -
DNA: TGCGCCAGCAGCTGGTCATATTCCGGGACGGAAAATTCACCCCTCCACTTT
CDR3: CASSWSYSGTENSPLHF

V: TRBV6-5
J: TRBJ1-6
size: many
D: -
DNA: TGTGCCAGCAGTTACCAGCCAGAGGGCAATTCACCCCTCCACTTT
CDR3: CASSYQPEGNSPLHF

V: TRBV7-8
J: TRBJ2-7
size: -
D: -
DNA: TGTGCCAGCAGCCTCCGCCTCGGCGAGCAGTACTTC
CDR3: CASSLRLGEQYF

V: TRBV28
J: TRBJ2-1
size: -
D: -
DNA: TGTGCCAGCAGTTCCCCCGGAGAGCAGTTCTTC
CDR3: CASSSPGEQFF

V: TRBV28
J: TRBJ2-1
size: once
D: TRBD2
DNA: TGTGCCAGCGGTATAGCGGGAGTCTCCTACAATGAGCAGTTCTTC
CDR3: CASGIAGVSYNEQFF

V: TRBV2
J: TRBJ2-5
size: few
D: -
DNA: TGTGCCAGCAGTGAAGCGTGGGGAGGGGGAGAGACCCAGTACTTC
CDR3: CASSEAWGGGETQYF

V: TRBV9
J: TRBJ2-7
size: -
D: -
DNA: TGTGCCAGCAGCGTAGCGGGTTACGAGCAGTACTTC
CDR3: CASSVAGYEQYF

V: TRBV4-1
J: TRBJ2-5
size: few
D: TRBD2
DNA: TGCGCCAGCAGCCCGACTAGCGGGAGTCAAAGGGCCCAGTACTTC
CDR3: CASSPTSGSQRAQYF

V: TRBV6-4
J: TRBJ1-6
size: few
D: -
DNA: TGTGCCAGCAGTCTGAACCCGGACACCACCGGTTCACCCCTCCACTTT
CDR3: CASSLNPDTTGSPLHF

V: TRBV6-1
J: TRBJ1-5
size: few
D: -
DNA: TGTGCCAGCAGTGACGGGAAGGGCAATCAGCCCCAGCATTTT
CDR3: CASSDGKGNQPQHF

V: TRBV6-2/TRBV6-3
J: TRBJ1-5
size: -
D: -
DNA: TGTGCCAGCAATCCGGGACAACTCAATCAGCCCCAGCATTTT
CDR3: CASNPGQLNQPQHF

V: TRBV3-1
J: TRBJ2-3
size: many
D: -
DNA: TGTGCCAGCAGCCAAGATGGGGACAGCACAGATACGCAGTATTTT
CDR3: CASSQDGDSTDTQYF

V: TRBV2
J: TRBJ2-7
size: many
D: TRBD2
DNA: TGTGCCAGCAGTGAGTCTAGCGGGGTCTACGAGCAGTACTTC
CDR3: CASSESSGVYEQYF

V: TRBV7-3
J: TRBJ1-2
size: many
D: -
DNA: TGTGCCAGCAGCTTGCGACCCGACCCTAACTATGGCTACACCTTC
CDR3: CASSLRPDPNYGYTF

V: TRBV28
J: TRBJ1-2
size: few
D: -
DNA: TGTGCCAGCAGACCAACTAAAGACGGCTACACCTTC
CDR3: CASRPTKDGYTF

V: TRBV3-1
J: TRBJ2-2
size: many
D: -
DNA: TGTGCCAGCAGCCAAGGAGAGAACACCGGGGAGCTGTTTTTT
CDR3: CASSQGENTGELFF

V: TRBV4-3
J: TRBJ2-3
size: few
D: TRBD2
DNA: TGCGCCAGCAGCCAAGTCGGTAGCGGGGGGTTTAATACGCAGTATTTT
CDR3: CASSQVGSGGFNTQYF

V: TRBV6-2/TRBV6-3
J: TRBJ1-5
size: many
D: -
DNA: TGTGCCAGCAGCGTGGACGGAAATCAGCCCCAGCATTTT
CDR3: CASSVDGNQPQHF

V: TRBV7-7
J: TRBJ2-1
size: few
D: -
DNA: TGTGCTAGCAGCTTAGGTAGAGCCGAGGGCAATGAGCAGTTCTTC
CDR3: CASSLGRAEGNEQFF

V: TRBV7-6
J: TRBJ2-3
size: many
D: TRBD1
DNA: TGTGCCAGCAGCCCAGGCCCCCGGGACAGGGGCCGTGATACGCAGTATTTT
CDR3: CASSPGPRDRGRDTQYF

V: TRBV11-2
J: TRBJ2-1
size: -
D: -
DNA: TGTGCCAGCAGCTTAGAGGGGGTCTTTTTAGAGCAGTTCTTC
CDR3: CASSLEGVFLEQFF